The rows below give T cell receptor beta chains drawn from one sample of a study of vaccination and CD4 T cells after COVID-19. Using its own MiXCR run on the PCR reads, TCRdb lists one record per CDR3 protein. The table lists fewer than 9,500 distinct CDR3 sequences, roughly three fifths of them singletons. Which antigens these TCRs recognize remains unknown. Sequenced input: CD4+ T cells from blood, cultured in vitro. These TCRs come from a human donor who had recovered from COVID-19. CDR3s include the opening cysteine and the closing phenylalanine or tryptophan. The order of the fields is clone size, V gene, D gene, J gene, CDR3 protein, CDR3 DNA. D genes are given only for firm matches. Only part of the rows carry a size: once, few, many, or a class if the clone is expanded.

clone_size: once; v_call: TRBV7-2; d_call: .; j_call: TRBJ2-7; cdr3_aa: CASSLAGEQYF; cdr3_nt: TGTGCCAGCAGCTTAGCGGGCGAGCAGTACTTC
clone_size: .; v_call: TRBV7-8; d_call: TRBD2; j_call: TRBJ2-3; cdr3_aa: CASTRGGTDTQYF; cdr3_nt: TGTGCCAGCACCCGGGGGGGCACAGATACGCAGTATTTT
clone_size: .; v_call: TRBV28; d_call: .; j_call: TRBJ1-2; cdr3_aa: CASSPPATEGYTF; cdr3_nt: TGTGCCAGCAGTCCTCCGGCGACGGAGGGCTACACCTTC
clone_size: few; v_call: TRBV6-5; d_call: .; j_call: TRBJ2-7; cdr3_aa: CASSYSPGGLYEQYF; cdr3_nt: TGTGCCAGCAGTTACTCACCCGGCGGTCTCTACGAGCAGTACTTC
clone_size: .; v_call: TRBV20-1; d_call: TRBD1; j_call: TRBJ1-6; cdr3_aa: CSAGLEQGGGSPLHF; cdr3_nt: TGCAGTGCCGGCCTAGAACAGGGGGGAGGATCACCCCTCCACTTT
clone_size: .; v_call: TRBV11-3; d_call: .; j_call: TRBJ1-2; cdr3_aa: CASSLGAETNYGYTF; cdr3_nt: TGTGCCAGCAGCTTAGGGGCGGAGACTAACTATGGCTACACCTTC
clone_size: few; v_call: TRBV7-2; d_call: .; j_call: TRBJ1-5; cdr3_aa: CASSYHGVGGRFNQPQHF; cdr3_nt: TGTGCCAGCAGCTACCATGGGGTCGGGGGCAGGTTCAATCAGCCCCAGCATTTT
clone_size: few; v_call: TRBV12-3/TRBV12-4; d_call: .; j_call: TRBJ1-5; cdr3_aa: CASHGSGGQPQHF; cdr3_nt: TGTGCCAGCCATGGGTCGGGGGGCCAGCCCCAGCATTTT
clone_size: few; v_call: TRBV7-3; d_call: .; j_call: TRBJ1-6; cdr3_aa: CASSFSGGNSPLHF; cdr3_nt: TGTGCCAGCAGCTTCTCCGGTGGTAATTCACCCCTCCACTTT
clone_size: .; v_call: TRBV11-3; d_call: .; j_call: TRBJ1-2; cdr3_aa: CASSLAGDIYGYTF; cdr3_nt: TGTGCCAGCAGCTTAGCCGGGGACATCTATGGCTACACCTTC
clone_size: .; v_call: TRBV11-2; d_call: .; j_call: TRBJ2-2; cdr3_aa: CASSPSWGRTGELFF; cdr3_nt: TGTGCCAGCAGCCCGTCCTGGGGAAGAACCGGGGAGCTGTTTTTT
clone_size: few; v_call: TRBV9; d_call: .; j_call: TRBJ1-1; cdr3_aa: CASSVSGVTEAFF; cdr3_nt: TGTGCCAGCAGCGTAAGTGGCGTCACTGAAGCTTTCTTT
clone_size: few; v_call: TRBV28; d_call: TRBD1; j_call: TRBJ2-7; cdr3_aa: CASSFRLGQASYEQYF; cdr3_nt: TGTGCCAGCAGTTTCCGCCTGGGACAGGCCTCCTACGAGCAGTACTTC
clone_size: .; v_call: TRBV5-4; d_call: .; j_call: TRBJ1-2; cdr3_aa: CASSLGSGAGYGYTF; cdr3_nt: TGTGCCAGCAGCTTGGGGTCGGGGGCTGGCTATGGCTACACCTTC
clone_size: .; v_call: TRBV7-9; d_call: .; j_call: TRBJ2-3; cdr3_aa: CASSLQGTRTDTQYF; cdr3_nt: TGTGCCAGCAGCTTGCAGGGGACGCGGACAGATACGCAGTATTTT
clone_size: .; v_call: TRBV5-4; d_call: .; j_call: TRBJ2-5; cdr3_aa: CASSLDSLQETQYF; cdr3_nt: TGTGCCAGCAGCCTAGACTCTCTACAAGAGACCCAGTACTTC
clone_size: .; v_call: TRBV30; d_call: .; j_call: TRBJ1-5; cdr3_aa: CAWSQPSQLSNQPQHF; cdr3_nt: TGTGCCTGGAGCCAACCTAGCCAGTTGAGCAATCAGCCCCAGCATTTT
clone_size: .; v_call: TRBV6-5; d_call: .; j_call: TRBJ1-4; cdr3_aa: CASSYGDSGGGDEKLFF; cdr3_nt: TGTGCCAGCAGTTACGGAGACAGTGGTGGTGGGGATGAAAAACTGTTTTTT
clone_size: .; v_call: TRBV6-2/TRBV6-3; d_call: .; j_call: TRBJ1-6; cdr3_aa: CASSYEGTRGSPLHF; cdr3_nt: TGTGCCAGCAGTTACGAGGGGACACGAGGTTCACCCCTCCACTTT
clone_size: .; v_call: TRBV30; d_call: .; j_call: TRBJ1-1; cdr3_aa: CAWRRGLNTEAFF; cdr3_nt: TGTGCCTGGAGACGGGGTCTCAACACTGAAGCTTTCTTT
clone_size: .; v_call: TRBV7-9; d_call: TRBD1; j_call: TRBJ1-1; cdr3_aa: CASTRGGTGWNTEAFF; cdr3_nt: TGTGCCAGCACCCGAGGGGGGACAGGGTGGAACACTGAAGCTTTCTTT
clone_size: .; v_call: TRBV10-3; d_call: .; j_call: TRBJ2-7; cdr3_aa: CATKLDSYEQYF; cdr3_nt: TGTGCCACCAAACTCGACTCCTACGAGCAGTACTTC
clone_size: .; v_call: TRBV15; d_call: .; j_call: TRBJ2-5; cdr3_aa: CATSLKASPKRETQYF; cdr3_nt: TGTGCCACCAGCTTGAAGGCTAGCCCGAAAAGGGAGACCCAGTACTTC
clone_size: .; v_call: TRBV19; d_call: TRBD1; j_call: TRBJ1-2; cdr3_aa: CASGAWDSYGYTF; cdr3_nt: TGTGCCAGTGGGGCTTGGGACAGCTATGGCTACACCTTC
clone_size: few; v_call: TRBV6-1; d_call: TRBD1; j_call: TRBJ2-1; cdr3_aa: CASSTRGLYNEQFF; cdr3_nt: TGTGCCAGCAGTACCAGGGGGCTCTACAATGAGCAGTTCTTC
clone_size: .; v_call: TRBV28; d_call: TRBD2; j_call: TRBJ2-1; cdr3_aa: CASRTRNSGKGEQFF; cdr3_nt: TGTGCCAGCAGGACCCGTAATAGCGGGAAGGGTGAGCAGTTCTTC
clone_size: .; v_call: TRBV2; d_call: .; j_call: TRBJ1-1; cdr3_aa: CASSAEGLGHTEAFF; cdr3_nt: TGTGCCAGCAGTGCGGAGGGCCTGGGGCACACTGAAGCTTTCTTT
clone_size: medium-sized; v_call: TRBV7-2; d_call: .; j_call: TRBJ1-1; cdr3_aa: CASSEGRITEAFF; cdr3_nt: TGTGCCAGCAGCGAGGGACGGATCACTGAAGCTTTCTTT
clone_size: .; v_call: TRBV27; d_call: .; j_call: TRBJ1-1; cdr3_aa: CASSWRFPNTEAFF; cdr3_nt: TGTGCCAGCAGTTGGAGATTCCCAAACACTGAAGCTTTCTTT
clone_size: few; v_call: TRBV11-3; d_call: .; j_call: TRBJ1-6; cdr3_aa: CASSLGDTNSPLHF; cdr3_nt: TGTGCCAGCAGCTTAGGGGACACGAATTCACCCCTCCACTTT
clone_size: few; v_call: TRBV7-2; d_call: .; j_call: TRBJ1-2; cdr3_aa: CASSSEGRPHGYTF; cdr3_nt: TGTGCCAGCAGCTCCGAGGGACGTCCTCATGGCTACACCTTC
clone_size: once; v_call: TRBV20-1; d_call: .; j_call: TRBJ1-1; cdr3_aa: CSASPLTEAFF; cdr3_nt: TGCAGTGCTAGCCCACTCACTGAAGCTTTCTTT
clone_size: .; v_call: TRBV12-3/TRBV12-4; d_call: TRBD1; j_call: TRBJ1-2; cdr3_aa: CASAPGGKYYGYTF; cdr3_nt: TGTGCCAGCGCGCCAGGGGGAAAGTACTATGGCTACACCTTC
clone_size: once; v_call: TRBV30; d_call: .; j_call: TRBJ2-5; cdr3_aa: CAWSVRPETQYF; cdr3_nt: TGTGCCTGGAGTGTGCGGCCGGAGACCCAGTACTTC
clone_size: few; v_call: TRBV19; d_call: .; j_call: TRBJ1-2; cdr3_aa: CASSILEGNYGYTF; cdr3_nt: TGTGCCAGTAGTATATTGGAGGGGAACTATGGCTACACCTTC
clone_size: .; v_call: TRBV6-1; d_call: .; j_call: TRBJ1-6; cdr3_aa: CASSVGPYNSPLHF; cdr3_nt: TGTGCCAGCAGTGTTGGGCCCTATAATTCACCCCTCCACTTT